The sequence of this T cell receptor beta chain was determined in a study of control samples from healthy donors and cancer patients. CDR1 and CDR2 from the germline V gene are SEHNR and FQNEAQ (reference sequence). J lost 6 bases, V lost 5 bases, and 11 bases had no gene match. The CDR3 totals 16 residues. Here immunoSEQ multiplex PCR was the method, and the copy in TCRdb shows in-frame clones only, minus some. The sample records around 110,000 clones, more than 80% being singletons. The clonotype was recovered from a woman in her fifties or sixties with colorectal cancer. The J gene is TRBJ2-3, the V gene TRBV7-9, with TRBD1 matching 10 bases. Material: PBMCs. The CDR3 DNA is TGTGCCAGCAGCCCTGGTGGGACAGGGGCCCCGGATACGCAGTATTTT. Its protein product is CASSPGGTGAPDTQYF.